A selection of T cell receptor beta chains follows, all from one sample in a study of cytomegalovirus exposure and HLA in healthy donors. Measured with immunoSEQ multiplex PCR; TCRdb has only the in-frame clones, and not every one. This table holds 180,000 or so clones, 78% found once. The sequenced material came from PBMCs. The source is a female donor in good health and CMV-seronegative. CDR3s include the opening cysteine and the closing phenylalanine or tryptophan. Each record gives: clone size, D gene, J gene, V gene, CDR3 DNA, CDR3 protein. The D gene is left open where the match is weak. Clone size is given for some rows only: seen once, a few or many times, or a class if the clone is expanded.

size: .; D: TRBD2; J: TRBJ2-7; V: TRBV7-2; DNA: TGTGCCAGCAGACCCGGACTAGCGGGAGCGTGGGAGCAGTACTTC; CDR3: CASRPGLAGAWEQYF
size: .; D: TRBD2; J: TRBJ2-1; V: TRBV27; DNA: TGTGCCAGCAGTTTAGTTGCGGGAGGTAACCGATACGGGCAGTTCTTC; CDR3: CASSLVAGGNRYGQFF
size: few; D: .; J: TRBJ1-2; V: TRBV6-6; DNA: TGTGCCAGCAGCCTCATCTCAGAAAACTATGGCTACACCTTC; CDR3: CASSLISENYGYTF
size: .; D: TRBD1; J: TRBJ2-1; V: TRBV5-1; DNA: TGCGCCAGCAGCCTAGGGACAGGGTACAATGAGCAGTTCTTC; CDR3: CASSLGTGYNEQFF
size: .; D: .; J: TRBJ2-5; V: TRBV5-1; DNA: TGCGCCAGCAGCTTGGGGACAGCAGAGACCCAGTACTTC; CDR3: CASSLGTAETQYF
size: few; D: TRBD2; J: TRBJ2-3; V: TRBV5-1; DNA: TGCGCCAGCACCGCTGGGCTAGCGGGGACCAGGGATTTT; CDR3: CASTAGLAGTRDF
size: once; D: .; J: TRBJ2-3; V: TRBV10-3; DNA: TGTGCCATCAGTGAATGGGGAAGGGGCAACACAGATACGCAGTATTTT; CDR3: CAISEWGRGNTDTQYF
size: .; D: .; J: TRBJ2-2; V: TRBV28; DNA: TGTGCCAGCAGTCGGCTCATTGAGGACACCGGGGAGCTGTTTTTT; CDR3: CASSRLIEDTGELFF
size: .; D: .; J: TRBJ1-5; V: TRBV6-1; DNA: TGTGCCAGCACCCCAGGGAGGACTAAGAATCAGCCCCAGCATTTT; CDR3: CASTPGRTKNQPQHF
size: .; D: .; J: TRBJ2-3; V: TRBV9; DNA: TGTGCCAGCAGCGTAGCCTACACAGATACGCAGTATTTT; CDR3: CASSVAYTDTQYF
size: .; D: .; J: TRBJ2-5; V: TRBV29-1; DNA: TGCAGCTTCCAGGGTGGGCAAGAGACCCAGTACTTC; CDR3: CSFQGGQETQYF
size: .; D: .; J: TRBJ2-7; V: TRBV19; DNA: TGTGCCAGTAGTATAAGGGGTTCGGACGGAGTCACCTACGAGCAGTACTTC; CDR3: CASSIRGSDGVTYEQYF
size: .; D: .; J: TRBJ1-1; V: TRBV30; DNA: TGTGCCTGGGGATCCGGGGGAACTGAAGCTTTCTTT; CDR3: CAWGSGGTEAFF
size: .; D: .; J: TRBJ2-3; V: TRBV19; DNA: TGTGCCAGTAGTATAGACAGCGGCACAGATACGCAGTATTTT; CDR3: CASSIDSGTDTQYF
size: few; D: .; J: TRBJ1-1; V: TRBV4-2; DNA: TGTGCCAGCAGCCAAGTCGGGGATGCTGGAGAAGCTTTCTTT; CDR3: CASSQVGDAGEAFF
size: .; D: TRBD2; J: TRBJ2-1; V: TRBV27; DNA: TGTGCCAGCAGCCCTGACGGACTAGAGTATGAGCAGTTCTTC; CDR3: CASSPDGLEYEQFF
size: .; D: .; J: TRBJ1-5; V: TRBV7-6; DNA: TGTGCCAGCAGCTCACCGGGAATTCGGAATCAGCCCCAGCATTTT; CDR3: CASSSPGIRNQPQHF
size: .; D: TRBD2; J: TRBJ2-6; V: TRBV5-4; DNA: TGTGCCAGCACCCGGGGGGGGGCTGGGGCCAACGTCCTGACTTTC; CDR3: CASTRGGAGANVLTF
size: .; D: .; J: TRBJ2-5; V: TRBV9; DNA: TGTGCCAGCAGCGGGGAGCAAGAGACCCAGTACTTC; CDR3: CASSGEQETQYF
size: .; D: .; J: TRBJ1-4; V: TRBV6-5; DNA: TGTGCCAGCAGTTTCATTGGGGAGAAACTGTTTTTT; CDR3: CASSFIGEKLFF
size: .; D: TRBD1; J: TRBJ2-7; V: TRBV5-5; DNA: TGTGCCAGCAGCTTATTGGGACAGGGTAGCTCCTACGAGCAGTACTTC; CDR3: CASSLLGQGSSYEQYF
size: .; D: .; J: TRBJ1-1; V: TRBV19; DNA: TGTGCCACTACCACGCCAGGGAACACTGAAGCTTTCTTT; CDR3: CATTTPGNTEAFF
size: .; D: .; J: TRBJ1-1; V: TRBV6-5; DNA: TGTGCCAGCCAAAAACTTCCTTTGAACACTGAAGCTTTCTTT; CDR3: CASQKLPLNTEAFF
size: .; D: TRBD2; J: TRBJ2-3; V: TRBV19; DNA: TGTGCCAGTAGTGCTAGCGGGAGGGCCCCCACAGATACGCAGTATTTT; CDR3: CASSASGRAPTDTQYF
size: few; D: .; J: TRBJ2-7; V: TRBV2; DNA: TGTGCCAGCTCAACTAATTTCAGGGGTAACTACGAGCAGTACTTC; CDR3: CASSTNFRGNYEQYF
size: .; D: TRBD1; J: TRBJ1-2; V: TRBV5-4; DNA: TGTGCCAGCAGCGTGGGGACAGTCTACACCTTC; CDR3: CASSVGTVYTF
size: .; D: .; J: TRBJ2-2; V: TRBV5-1; DNA: TGCGCCAGCAGCTTGGCCTTAAGCGGCCCCTCGGGCACCGGGGAGCTGTTTTTT; CDR3: CASSLALSGPSGTGELFF
size: .; D: .; J: TRBJ2-7; V: TRBV28; DNA: TGTGCCAGCAGTTCCCCCTCTACGAGGCAGTACTTC; CDR3: CASSSPSTRQYF
size: .; D: TRBD2; J: TRBJ2-3; V: TRBV7-2; DNA: TGTGCCAGCAGCTTAGGACTAGCGGGGACAGATACGCAGTATTTT; CDR3: CASSLGLAGTDTQYF
size: few; D: TRBD1; J: TRBJ1-1; V: TRBV2; DNA: TGTGCCAGCGGACAGGGAGGCACTGAAGCTTTCTTT; CDR3: CASGQGGTEAFF
size: .; D: .; J: TRBJ2-2; V: TRBV11-2; DNA: TGTGCCAGCAGCCCCTCGACAACCGGGGAGCTGTTTTTT; CDR3: CASSPSTTGELFF
size: .; D: .; J: TRBJ2-7; V: TRBV30; DNA: TGTGCCTGGAGGGAGACAGACGAGCAGTACTTC; CDR3: CAWRETDEQYF
size: .; D: .; J: TRBJ2-7; V: TRBV7-9; DNA: TGTTCCAGCAGCTCACATGTCGCAGGGTACGAGCAGTACTTC; CDR3: CSSSSHVAGYEQYF
size: .; D: TRBD2; J: TRBJ2-7; V: TRBV6-5; DNA: TGTGCCAGCAGTCGATCTAGCGGGAGGGCCAACGAGCAGTACTTC; CDR3: CASSRSSGRANEQYF
size: .; D: TRBD1; J: TRBJ2-7; V: TRBV11-2; DNA: TGTGCCAGCAGTTTGACAGGGATCCGGGGCGAGCAGTACTTC; CDR3: CASSLTGIRGEQYF
size: few; D: .; J: TRBJ2-3; V: TRBV6-6; DNA: TGTGCCAGCAGCTATAGCCCCACCCCGAGTACGCAGTATTTT; CDR3: CASSYSPTPSTQYF
size: once; D: .; J: TRBJ1-4; V: TRBV28; DNA: TGTGCCAGCAAAGTGGCAGGGGAAAAACTGTTTTTT; CDR3: CASKVAGEKLFF
size: few; D: TRBD2; J: TRBJ2-3; V: TRBV4-2; DNA: TGTGCCAGCAGCCACAACGGCGGGACTAGCGGGACATCGCAGTATTTT; CDR3: CASSHNGGTSGTSQYF
size: few; D: .; J: TRBJ2-3; V: TRBV4-1; DNA: TGCGCCAGCAGCCAAGGGGCAGGGTACTCGATCACGTCCCGAGATACGCAGTATTTT; CDR3: CASSQGAGYSITSRDTQYF
size: .; D: .; J: TRBJ2-7; V: TRBV11-2; DNA: TGTGCCAGCAGCTGGCTTGGCCCCCGGGGGCAGTACTTC; CDR3: CASSWLGPRGQYF
size: few; D: TRBD2; J: TRBJ2-1; V: TRBV5-1; DNA: TGCGCCAGCAGCTTGACGAGCGGGGGGATTAATGAGCAGTTCTTC; CDR3: CASSLTSGGINEQFF
size: .; D: .; J: TRBJ1-4; V: TRBV5-1; DNA: TGCGCCAGCAGCTTAGGCCAGGGTGTTAATGAAAAACTGTTTTTT; CDR3: CASSLGQGVNEKLFF
size: few; D: .; J: TRBJ1-6; V: TRBV12-2; DNA: TGTGCAAGTCGCTTCAACCAGGTACCTAATTCACCCCTCCACTTT; CDR3: CASRFNQVPNSPLHF
size: .; D: .; J: TRBJ2-3; V: TRBV30; DNA: TGTGCCTGGAGAAGACAAGCCGCGACAGATACGCAGTATTTT; CDR3: CAWRRQAATDTQYF
size: once; D: TRBD2; J: TRBJ2-7; V: TRBV7-7; DNA: TGTGCTAGCAGCAGCGGGGGGGAGGGGTCCCGGAACTACGAGCAGTACTTC; CDR3: CASSSGGEGSRNYEQYF
size: .; D: .; J: TRBJ2-7; V: TRBV7-2; DNA: TGTGCCAGCAGCCGATCCGGGGACTCCTACGAGCAGTACTTC; CDR3: CASSRSGDSYEQYF
size: .; D: TRBD1; J: TRBJ2-1; V: TRBV4-3; DNA: TGCGCCAGCAGCCAAGTAGGCGACAGGGTGAATGAGCAGTTCTTC; CDR3: CASSQVGDRVNEQFF
size: .; D: .; J: TRBJ1-1; V: TRBV7-3; DNA: TGTGCCAGCAGCTTCCGGGGGGGGCGGCCGGGGAACACTGAAGCTTTCTTT; CDR3: CASSFRGGRPGNTEAFF
size: .; D: TRBD2; J: TRBJ2-5; V: TRBV10-3; DNA: TGTGCCATCCGTAAGACTAGCGGGGGACAAGAGACCCAGTACTTC; CDR3: CAIRKTSGGQETQYF
size: .; D: TRBD1; J: TRBJ2-5; V: TRBV9; DNA: TGTGCCAGCAGCGATGGGACAGGGGGCGCGGAGACCCAGTACTTC; CDR3: CASSDGTGGAETQYF
size: .; D: .; J: TRBJ1-5; V: TRBV5-4; DNA: TGTGCCAGCAGCACCAAACGGACAGTGAATCAGCCCCAGCATTTT; CDR3: CASSTKRTVNQPQHF
size: .; D: TRBD1; J: TRBJ1-2; V: TRBV7-2; DNA: TGTGCCAGCAGCTTGGACAGGGGCTATGGCTACACCTTC; CDR3: CASSLDRGYGYTF
size: .; D: TRBD2; J: TRBJ2-7; V: TRBV5-1; DNA: TGCGCCAGCAGCTCGGGGACTAGCGGGGCCCACGAGCAGTACTTC; CDR3: CASSSGTSGAHEQYF
size: few; D: TRBD1; J: TRBJ2-7; V: TRBV5-6; DNA: TGTGCCAGCAGCTGGCGCGGACTGGACAGGGGACCTAGAAAGCAGTACTTC; CDR3: CASSWRGLDRGPRKQYF
size: .; D: .; J: TRBJ2-1; V: TRBV6-6; DNA: TGTGCCAGCAGTCCAACTACAGGGAAATCCTACAATGAGCAGTTCTTC; CDR3: CASSPTTGKSYNEQFF
size: .; D: TRBD1; J: TRBJ1-6; V: TRBV5-1; DNA: TGCGCCAGCAGCTTGGAAGACAGGGGGAGGAGCTCCTATAATTCACCCCTCCACTTT; CDR3: CASSLEDRGRSSYNSPLHF
size: .; D: .; J: TRBJ2-5; V: TRBV28; DNA: TGTGCCAGCAGTTTGCAGGGAACACCCCAAGAGACCCAGTACTTC; CDR3: CASSLQGTPQETQYF
size: once; D: TRBD1; J: TRBJ1-2; V: TRBV4-2; DNA: TGTGCCAGCAGCCAGGACAGGGGGCCTAACTATGGCTACACCTTC; CDR3: CASSQDRGPNYGYTF
size: .; D: TRBD1; J: TRBJ1-1; V: TRBV30; DNA: TGTGCCAGCCGGACAGGGATCTTTCGTGAAGCTTTCTTT; CDR3: CASRTGIFREAFF